The 29 T cell receptor beta chains below were found in one sample sequenced in a study of T cell responses to AZD1222 COVID-19 vaccine. Produced via immunoSEQ multiplex PCR; TCRdb's table is partial and in-frame only. The repertoire has approximately 140,000 clones, about 94% of them found once; the top ten carry approximately 4%. The sequencing here drew on peripheral blood, taken 28 days after the second AZD1222 dose. Source of these receptors: an adult who received the AZD1222 COVID-19 vaccine.

The chain joins TRBV7-9 to TRBJ2-7; D possibly uses TRBD1 or TRBD2 (6 bases each). Trimming shortened V by 0 bases and J by 3 bases, and 18 bases separated the two germline ends. The CDR3 sequence is 17 residues long. Germline assignment: CDR1 SEHNR and CDR2 FQNEAQ (reference sequence). The CDR3, as DNA: TGTGCCAGCAGCTTAGCGGGACGGGGGCCGGCCTTCTACGAGCAGTACTTC. Residues: CASSLAGRGPAFYEQYF.

The chain joins TRBV18 to TRBJ1-6, with 8 bases aligning to TRBD1. The J segment lost 6 bases and the V segment lost 5 bases, leaving 9 bases of the junction unmatched. CDR1 and CDR2 (germline): KGHSH, LQKENI. CDR3 size: 16 residues. The CDR3 sequence: CASSYIQTGANSPLHF. The CDR3 coding sequence is TGTGCCAGCTCATATATACAGACAGGGGCTAATTCACCCCTCCACTTT.

The chain carries TRBV7-6 and TRBJ2-1, with D unclear. The CDR3 spans 14 residues. V shed 5 bases and J shed 3 bases, with 11 bases lying between them. CDR1 is SGHVS and CDR2 is FNYEAQ in the germline V gene. The CDR3 reads CASSLGAGYNEQFF. The CDR3 bases are TGTGCCAGCAGCCTGGGCGCAGGCTACAATGAGCAGTTCTTC.

This chain connects TRBV6-5 to TRBJ1-4; the D gene is possibly TRBD1 (5 bases). Trimming removed 6 bases at V and 3 bases at J, with 14 bases between. CDR1 and CDR2 (germline): MNHEY, SVGAGI. The CDR3 is made up of 15 amino acids. The CDR3 protein is CASRWSGGSNEKLFF. The CDR3 DNA follows: TGTGCCAGCAGATGGTCGGGGGGGTCTAATGAAAAACTGTTTTTT.

The rearrangement links TRBV2 to TRBJ1-5; D is uncertain. The ends were cut back, 6 bases at V and 3 bases at J, with 9 bases in the middle. CDR3 length equals 13 residues. In germline, CDR1 is SNHLY, CDR2 FYNNEI. The CDR3 bases are TGTGCCAGCAGGCCAGGCCTCAATCAGCCCCAGCATTTT. Its protein is CASRPGLNQPQHF.

This sequence joins TRBV19 and TRBJ2-5, with 7 positions matching TRBD2. The junction had 3 bases not matched to a gene; V was cut back by 1 base and J by 1 base. Germline values: CDR1 LNHDA, CDR2 SQIVND (reference sequence). This CDR3 comprises 15 residues. CDR3 residues: CASSIGGGRQETQYF. CDR3 sequence (DNA): TGTGCCAGTAGTATAGGGGGGGGACGCCAAGAGACCCAGTACTTC.

The rearrangement links TRBV19 to TRBJ1-5; TRBD1 aligns across 8 bases. Per the germline V gene, CDR1 is LNHDA and CDR2 is SQIVND (reference sequence). The CDR3 sequence is 15 residues long. The J segment lost 5 bases and the V segment lost 10 bases, leaving 13 bases of the junction unmatched. The chain's CDR3 is CATSTGGSKDQPQHF. For the CDR3, the DNA is TGTGCCACCTCAACAGGGGGTTCGAAGGATCAGCCCCAGCATTTT.

The chain uses TRBV9 and TRBJ2-1; 14 positions agree with TRBD2. V shed 0 bases and J 8 bases; nucleotides not matched to a gene: 4. Germline V CDR1 and CDR2: SGDLS, YYNGEE. CDR3 size: 16 residues. The CDR3 sequence: CASSVGTSGRFYEQFF. The CDR3 DNA reads as TGTGCCAGCAGCGTAGGGACTAGCGGGAGGTTCTATGAGCAGTTCTTC.

A remark on this clone: One junction end does not reproduce the germline sequence, and a read error may be involved. This chain connects TRBV13 to TRBJ2-5, with 7 positions matching TRBD2. This CDR3 comprises 15 residues. Germline lookup yields CDR1 PRHDT and CDR2 FYEKMQ (reference sequence). This chain's CDR3 is CASRLASGAGETQYF. CDR3 in DNA: TGTGCCAGCAGGTTAGCCAGCGGGGCGGGAGAGACCCAGTACTTC.

The rearrangement links TRBV6-4 to TRBJ1-5; D is ambiguous. The V gene lost 3 bases and the J gene lost 5 bases, with 5 bases spanning the gap. This CDR3 has 12 residues. CDR1 and CDR2 (germline): MRHNA, SNTAGT. In DNA form, the CDR3 reads TGTGCCAGCAGTGAGCGGGATCAGCCCCAGCATTTT. It encodes CASSERDQPQHF.

The rearrangement links TRBV7-2 to TRBJ2-3; the D gene is possibly TRBD1 (6 bases). Germline loops: CDR1 SGHTA, CDR2 FQGNSA. V was trimmed by 1 base and J by 4 bases, leaving 9 bases between them. The CDR3 contains 14 residues. CDR3 coding DNA: TGTGCCAGCAGCTTAGGGACAGCATCAGATACGCAGTATTTT. Its translation: CASSLGTASDTQYF.

The chain combines TRBV28 with TRBJ2-1; no firm D call. The CDR3 contains 12 residues. V lost 2 bases and J 9 bases, leaving 8 bases between the germline ends. Germline V gene data show CDR1 as MDHEN and CDR2 as SYDVKM. CDR3 loop: CASSLVRAEQFF. The CDR3 DNA reads as TGTGCCAGCAGTTTAGTTAGAGCTGAGCAGTTCTTC.

The rearrangement links TRBV18 to TRBJ1-1, with D maybe TRBD1 (5 bases). The CDR3 length is 13 residues. Trimming took 5 bases from V and 1 from J, leaving 8 bases between them. Germline V gives CDR1 KGHSH, CDR2 LQKENI. CDR3 loop: CASSDDRNTEAFF. The CDR3 DNA reads TGTGCCAGCTCAGACGACAGGAACACTGAAGCTTTCTTT.

The rearrangement joins TRBV6-6 to TRBJ2-7; D remains unclear. The CDR3 has 13 residues. The ends were cut back, 5 bases at V and 1 base at J, with 9 bases in the middle. Germline V gene data show CDR1 as MNHNY and CDR2 as SVGAGI (reference sequence). As DNA, the CDR3 is TGTGCCAGCAGTCCTTCTGGTTCCTACGAGCAGTACTTC. It is translated as CASSPSGSYEQYF.

The chain uses TRBV28 and TRBJ1-1; D is possibly TRBD1 (5 bases). Between the trimmed V and J ends, which lost 7 bases and 4 bases, there was a span of 16 bases. Germline V gene lookup returns CDR1 MDHEN and CDR2 SYDVKM. The CDR3 extends over 14 amino acids. Here the CDR3 DNA reads TGTGCCAGCAAGGAGGGGAGATGGGGCACTGAAGCTTTCTTT. This codes for CASKEGRWGTEAFF.

V is TRBV10-1 and J is TRBJ1-5; D gene uncertain. Looked up from germline, CDR1 is WNHNN and CDR2 is SYGVQD (reference sequence). There are 16 residues in the CDR3. V shed 4 bases and J shed 0 bases, with 13 bases lying between them. The CDR3 region has the DNA TGCGCCAGCAGTGGTGAGGAGTGTAATAGCAATCAGCCCCAGCATTTT. It encodes CASSGEECNSNQPQHF.

This chain uses TRBV4-2 with TRBJ2-7; tentative D call: TRBD1 (6 bases). The CDR3 is 16 residues long. The germline V gene has CDR1 LGHNA and CDR2 YNFKEQ. The V end lost 0 bases, the J end lost 2 bases, and 14 bases lay between the germline ends. This CDR3 reads CASSQEGAGAPYEQYF. In nucleotides, the CDR3 is TGTGCCAGCAGCCAAGAGGGGGCCGGGGCACCCTACGAGCAGTACTTC.

This clone was detected only a few times. This rearrangement joins TRBV3-1 (or the pseudogene TRBV3-2) to TRBJ2-2, with TRBD2 as a possible D gene (5 bases). With 4 bases removed from V and 4 bases from J, the gap between germline ends came to 13 bases. This CDR3 has 15 amino acids. The germline CDR1 and CDR2 sequences are LGHDT and YNNKEL (reference sequence). CDR3 sequence (DNA): TGTGCCAGCAGCCGGGGTGGGAGTCGCACCGGGGAGCTGTTTTTT. Residues: CASSRGGSRTGELFF.

This chain links TRBV24-1 with TRBJ2-3, with D hard to call. Between the trimmed V and J ends, which lost 0 bases and 11 bases, there was a span of 14 bases. CDR1 and CDR2 from the germline V gene are KGHDR and SFDVKD. The CDR3 contains 14 residues. The CDR3 bases are TGTGCCACCAGTGATTTGCAGCTGAACTCCGGGCAGTATTTT. This gives the protein CATSDLQLNSGQYF.

The chain joins TRBV20-1 to TRBJ2-7; D is unclear. CDR3 length equals 13 residues. V was trimmed by 3 bases and J by 3 bases, leaving 12 bases between them. Per the germline V gene, CDR1 is DFQATT and CDR2 is SNEGSKA (reference sequence). Written as DNA, the CDR3 is TGCAGTGCTAGTGTAACAGCCGACTACGAGCAGTACTTC. It codes for CSASVTADYEQYF.

V usage is TRBV10-3 and J usage is TRBJ1-2; D may be TRBD1 (5 bases). CDR3 length: 16 amino acids. The V gene's germline CDR1 is ENHRY and CDR2 SYGVKD. V was pared by 2 bases and J by 2 bases, with 15 bases between. CDR3 region: CAISEMVQGGNYGYTF. The DNA for the CDR3 is TGTGCCATCAGTGAGATGGTTCAGGGAGGGAACTATGGCTACACCTTC.

The chain uses TRBV27 and TRBJ1-2; no clear D gene. Germline values: CDR1 MNHEY, CDR2 SMNVEV (reference sequence). V was cut by 7 bases and J by 2 bases, with 14 bases left in between. This CDR3 is built from 14 residues. The CDR3 coding sequence is TGTGCCAGCACCCCTCGTGTAGGGAACTATGGCTACACCTTC. Translation: CASTPRVGNYGYTF.

V usage is TRBV28 and J usage is TRBJ1-2; D perhaps matches TRBD1 (5 bases). The CDR3 contains 13 residues. Germline V gene sequence: CDR1 MDHEN, CDR2 SYDVKM. Trimming took 6 bases from V and 7 from J, leaving 15 bases between them. In DNA, the CDR3 is TGTGCCAGCAGCGCTACCCAGGGTAGTGGCTACACCTTC. Encoded protein: CASSATQGSGYTF.

The chain has TRBV12-5 and TRBJ2-7, with TRBD1 identical over 11 bases. This CDR3 has 18 amino acids. V shed 4 bases and J 2 bases; nucleotides not matched to a gene: 13. Germline V lookup: CDR1 LGHNT, CDR2 FRNRAP. CDR3 DNA: TGTGCTAGTGGTTCGAGGATTGTGGGGACAGGGGGGCCCTACGAGCAGTACTTC. This gives the protein CASGSRIVGTGGPYEQYF.

This clone is a singleton in its sample. The chain employs TRBV2 and TRBJ1-1; 8 bases match TRBD1. The V segment lost 7 bases and the J segment 10 bases; nucleotides outside the gene matches: 11. This CDR3 region has 13 residues. Germline loops: CDR1 SNHLY, CDR2 FYNNEI. The CDR3 nucleotides read TGTGCCAGCACCGAAGGACAGGGTTTATTAGCTTTCTTT. Amino acid sequence: CASTEGQGLLAFF.

V gene TRBV7-8 combines with J gene TRBJ2-1; D is perhaps TRBD2 (5 bases). Germline CDR1 and CDR2: SGHVS and FQNEAQ. The CDR3 is 14 amino acids. The V end was cut by 4 bases, the J end by 1 base, with 8 bases between. The DNA of the CDR3 is TGTGCCAGCAGCTATCCGGGGTCCTACAATGAGCAGTTCTTC. It is translated as CASSYPGSYNEQFF.

This clone has only one observation. The rearrangement joins TRBV28 to TRBJ2-3; TRBD2 aligns across 8 bases. From germline, CDR1 is MDHEN and CDR2 SYDVKM. The CDR3 is 14 residues long. V lost 3 bases to trimming and J lost 6 bases; unmatched junction nucleotides: 5. The chain's CDR3 is CASSLREAPDTQYF. The CDR3 nucleotides read TGTGCCAGCAGTTTGCGGGAGGCCCCTGATACGCAGTATTTT. Using reference TRBV28 and TRBJ2-3 for the parts outside the CDR3, the full variable domain is DVKVTQSSRYLVKRTGEKVFLECVQDMDHENMFWYRQDPGLGLRLIYFSYDVKMKEKGDIPEGYSVSREKKERFSLILESASTNQTSMYLCASSLREAPDTQYFGPGTRLTVL.

This sequence joins TRBV6-6 and TRBJ1-6; 7 nucleotides match TRBD1. The germline V gene encodes CDR1 MNHNY and CDR2 SVGAGI (reference sequence). The trim removed 5 bases at V and 9 bases at J, leaving 13 bases unmatched. The CDR3 loop spans 16 amino acids. The CDR3 sequence is CASSTTGPGGLSPLHF. DNA of the CDR3: TGTGCCAGCAGTACTACCGGACCAGGGGGACTTTCACCCCTCCACTTT.

This chain links TRBV9 with TRBJ2-1; D call uncertain. The CDR3 is 12 residues long. Trimming shortened V by 4 bases and J by 5 bases, and 7 bases separated the two germline ends. Germline V gene lookup returns CDR1 SGDLS and CDR2 YYNGEE. The CDR3 loop reads CASSTRNNEQFF. The CDR3 DNA follows: TGTGCCAGCAGCACCAGGAACAATGAGCAGTTCTTC.